The T cell receptor beta chain described here comes from a study of blood T cells in healthy people across ages. Study conclusions and caveats: Higher diversity, along with more naive CD4+ cells, distinguished long-lived donors from aged donors.

V was pared by 4 bases and J by 0 bases, with 16 bases between. Germline assignment: CDR1 SGHDT and CDR2 YYEEEE. The length of the CDR3 is 16 residues. Of note for this clonotype: What it binds is unknown.

The draw of peripheral blood yielded around 9.6 milliliters from each donor. Per sample, no less than 5 micrograms of total RNA were extracted. Using a J-beta primer mix together with a sample-barcoded 5' primer, a second PCR was run for roughly 6 to 12 cycles. Each of the samples gave a minimum of 2.5 million paired-end reads that contained CDR3. TCRdb redid the calling of the 5' RACE reads with MiXCR, one entry per CDR3 protein. The table includes about 580,000 distinct CDR3 sequences, roughly 48% detected once. The J gene is TRBJ1-1, the V gene TRBV5-6, with D possibly TRBD1 on 6 matching bases. Sequencing input: blood. This TCR was sampled from a man older than 75 in good health. CDR3 loop: CASSIDPTGMNTEAFF. The DNA of the CDR3 is TGTGCCAGCAGCATCGACCCCACAGGGATGAACACTGAAGCTTTCTTT.